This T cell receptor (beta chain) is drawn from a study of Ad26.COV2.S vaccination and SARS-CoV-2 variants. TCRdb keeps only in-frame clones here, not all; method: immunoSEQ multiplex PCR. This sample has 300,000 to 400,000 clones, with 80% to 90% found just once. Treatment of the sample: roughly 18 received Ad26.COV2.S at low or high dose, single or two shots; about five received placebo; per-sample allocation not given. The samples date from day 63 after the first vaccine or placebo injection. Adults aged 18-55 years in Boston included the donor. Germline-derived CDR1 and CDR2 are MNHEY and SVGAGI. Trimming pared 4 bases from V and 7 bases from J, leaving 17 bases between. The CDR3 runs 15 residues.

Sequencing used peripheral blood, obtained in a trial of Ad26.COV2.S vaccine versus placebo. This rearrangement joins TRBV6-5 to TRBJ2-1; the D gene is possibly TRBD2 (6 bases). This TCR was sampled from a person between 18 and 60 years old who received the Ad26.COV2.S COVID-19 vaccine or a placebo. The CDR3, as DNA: TGTGCCAGCAGTTTCCAGGCCATGCGGGATAATGAGCAGTTCTTC. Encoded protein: CASSFQAMRDNEQFF.